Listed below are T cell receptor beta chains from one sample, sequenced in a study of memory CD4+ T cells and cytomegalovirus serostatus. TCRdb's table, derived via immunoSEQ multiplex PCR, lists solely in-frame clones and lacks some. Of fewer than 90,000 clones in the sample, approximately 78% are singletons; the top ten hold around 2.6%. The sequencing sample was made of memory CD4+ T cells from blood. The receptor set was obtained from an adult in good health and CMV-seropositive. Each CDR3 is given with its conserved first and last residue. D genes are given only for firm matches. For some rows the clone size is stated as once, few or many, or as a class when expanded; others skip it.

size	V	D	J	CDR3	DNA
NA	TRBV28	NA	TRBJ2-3	CASSPPKSGGATQYF	TGTGCCAGCAGTCCCCCCAAATCGGGCGGAGCCACGCAGTATTTT
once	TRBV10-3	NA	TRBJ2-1	CAISDGGISYNEQFF	TGTGCCATCAGTGATGGCGGGATAAGTTACAATGAGCAGTTCTTC
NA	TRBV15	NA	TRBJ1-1	CATSREKRTIEAFF	TGTGCCACCAGCAGAGAGAAAAGGACGATTGAAGCTTTCTTT
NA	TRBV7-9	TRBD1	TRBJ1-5	CASSLGTGGAEQPQHF	TGTGCCAGCAGCTTAGGGACAGGGGGCGCGGAACAGCCCCAGCATTTT
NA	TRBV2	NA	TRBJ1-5	CASSPLGRNQPQHF	TGTGCCAGCAGCCCATTAGGTCGCAATCAGCCCCAGCATTTT
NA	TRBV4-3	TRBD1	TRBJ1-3	CASSHDRGDGNTIYF	TGCGCCAGCAGCCATGACAGGGGAGACGGAAACACCATATATTTT
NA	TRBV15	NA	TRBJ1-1	CATSGGIYTEAFF	TGTGCCACCAGCGGAGGAATATACACTGAAGCTTTCTTT
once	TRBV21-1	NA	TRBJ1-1	CASSIPEAVTGNTEAFF	TGTGCCAGCAGCATCCCCGAGGCAGTCACAGGGAACACTGAAGCTTTCTTT
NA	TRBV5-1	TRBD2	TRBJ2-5	CASSLVPSGETQYF	TGCGCCAGCAGCTTGGTGCCTAGCGGAGAGACCCAGTACTTC
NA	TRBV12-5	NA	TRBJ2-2	CASGSRAGELFF	TGTGCTAGTGGTTCCCGGGCCGGGGAGCTGTTTTTT
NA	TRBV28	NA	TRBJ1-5	CASSLGGPRGQPQHF	TGTGCCAGCAGTTTGGGGGGGCCTCGAGGACAGCCCCAGCATTTT
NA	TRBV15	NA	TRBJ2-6	CATSGIGSLSGANVLTF	TGTGCCACCAGCGGAATCGGGTCTCTCTCTGGGGCCAACGTCCTGACTTTC
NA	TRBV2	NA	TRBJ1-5	CASQRGGDGQPQHF	TGTGCCAGCCAGCGGGGAGGGGATGGTCAGCCCCAGCATTTT
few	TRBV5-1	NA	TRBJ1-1	CASSLLTGYGTEAFF	TGCGCCAGCAGCTTGTTAACTGGTTATGGCACTGAAGCTTTCTTT
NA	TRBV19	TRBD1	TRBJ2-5	CASSIGTAQETQYF	TGTGCCAGTAGTATTGGGACAGCCCAAGAGACCCAGTACTTC
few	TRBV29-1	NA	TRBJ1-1	CSVDGNLMNTEAFF	TGCAGCGTTGATGGCAATCTCATGAACACTGAAGCTTTCTTT
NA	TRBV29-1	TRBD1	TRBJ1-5	CSTRTGDRQPQHF	TGCAGCACCAGGACAGGGGACCGTCAGCCCCAGCATTTT
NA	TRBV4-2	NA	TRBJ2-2	CASSLELRDPTGELFF	TGTGCCAGCAGCCTGGAGCTCCGGGACCCCACCGGGGAGCTGTTTTTT
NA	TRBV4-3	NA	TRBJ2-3	CASSQEPISLSQYF	TGCGCCAGCAGCCAAGAACCGATTAGCCTCTCCCAGTATTTT
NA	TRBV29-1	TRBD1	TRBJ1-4	CSVAPNRGSKVEKLFF	TGCAGCGTTGCCCCTAACAGGGGCTCTAAGGTTGAAAAACTGTTTTTT
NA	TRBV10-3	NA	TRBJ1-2	CASHREGVYDGYTF	TGTGCCTCACACCGTGAGGGGGTCTACGATGGCTACACCTTC
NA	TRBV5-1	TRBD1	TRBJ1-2	CASSLGQGDYGYTF	TGCGCCAGCAGCCTGGGACAGGGAGACTATGGCTACACCTTC
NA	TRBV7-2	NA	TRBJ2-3	CASSLAWQTDTQYF	TGTGCCAGCAGCTTAGCGTGGCAGACAGATACGCAGTATTTT
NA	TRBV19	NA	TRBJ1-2	CASSIRGARGYTF	TGTGCCAGTAGTATACGGGGGGCGCGAGGCTACACCTTC
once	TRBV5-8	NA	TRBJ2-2	CASSTSWMYRELFF	TGTGCCAGCAGCACAAGCTGGATGTACCGGGAGCTGTTTTTT
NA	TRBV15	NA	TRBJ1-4	CATSSLSLEWAEKLFF	TGTGCCACCAGCAGCTTGTCCCTCGAATGGGCTGAAAAACTGTTTTTT
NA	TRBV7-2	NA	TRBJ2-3	CASSRSGLRTDTQYF	TGTGCCAGCAGCCGGTCCGGACTGCGCACAGATACGCAGTATTTT
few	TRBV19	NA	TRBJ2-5	CASSIQDGETQYF	TGTGCCAGTAGTATACAAGACGGGGAGACCCAGTACTTC
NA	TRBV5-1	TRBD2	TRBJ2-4	CASSLAGPGGRGNIQYF	TGCGCCAGCAGCTTGGCCGGACCCGGGGGGAGAGGAAACATTCAGTACTTC
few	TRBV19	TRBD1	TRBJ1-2	CAIPTGEDGGYTF	TGTGCCATCCCGACAGGGGAGGACGGAGGCTACACCTTC
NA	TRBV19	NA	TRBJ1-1	CASSLGRGGEAFF	TGTGCCAGCAGTCTAGGGCGCGGCGGAGAAGCTTTCTTT
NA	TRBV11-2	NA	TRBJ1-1	CASSLERGTEAFF	TGTGCCAGCAGCTTAGAACGGGGGACAGAAGCTTTCTTT
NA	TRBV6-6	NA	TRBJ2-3	CASSYLGSTSTDTQYF	TGTGCCAGCAGTTACCTCGGCAGTACATCCACAGATACGCAGTATTTT
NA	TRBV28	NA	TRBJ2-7	CASSTRLPDHYEQYF	TGTGCCAGCAGCACCCGACTCCCAGACCACTACGAGCAGTACTTC
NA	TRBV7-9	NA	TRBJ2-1	CASSSTRTQYNEQFF	TGTGCCAGCAGTTCGACCCGGACGCAGTACAATGAGCAGTTCTTC
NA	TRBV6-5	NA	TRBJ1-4	CASSYQAPKAEKLFF	TGTGCCAGCAGTTACCAGGCTCCAAAGGCGGAAAAACTGTTTTTT
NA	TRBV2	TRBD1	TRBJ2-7	CASRGTGATYEQYF	TGTGCCAGCAGGGGGACAGGGGCAACCTACGAGCAGTACTTC
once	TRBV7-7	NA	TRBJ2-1	CASSLAGDNEQFF	TGTGCCAGCAGCTTGGCTGGTGACAATGAGCAGTTCTTC
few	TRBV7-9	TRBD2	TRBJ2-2	CASSTSGRKNTGELFF	TGTGCCAGCAGCACTAGCGGGAGGAAGAACACCGGGGAGCTGTTTTTT
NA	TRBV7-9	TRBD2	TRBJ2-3	CASSPEDGRAGRFQDTQYF	TGTGCCAGCAGCCCCGAGGACGGAAGAGCGGGGCGTTTTCAAGATACGCAGTATTTT
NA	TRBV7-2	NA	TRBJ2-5	CASSLVSGVETQYF	TGTGCCAGCAGCTTAGTTTCAGGGGTGGAGACCCAGTACTTC
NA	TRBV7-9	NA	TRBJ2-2	CASSFEGNTGELFF	TGTGCCAGCAGCTTTGAAGGGAACACCGGGGAGCTGTTTTTT
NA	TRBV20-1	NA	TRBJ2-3	CSAFITDTQYF	TGCAGTGCATTTATCACAGATACGCAGTATTTT
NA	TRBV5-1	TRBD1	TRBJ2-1	CASSLERGLVYNEQFF	TGCGCCAGCAGCTTGGAAAGGGGGCTAGTCTACAATGAGCAGTTCTTC
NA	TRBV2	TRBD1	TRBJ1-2	CASSPGGGDYGYTF	TGTGCCAGCAGCCCAGGGGGGGGCGACTATGGCTACACCTTC
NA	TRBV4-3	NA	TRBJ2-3	CASSQEATDTQYF	TGCGCCAGCAGCCAAGAGGCCACAGATACGCAGTATTTT
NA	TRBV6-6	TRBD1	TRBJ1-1	CASKEQGDTEAFF	TGTGCCAGCAAAGAACAGGGGGACACTGAAGCTTTCTTT
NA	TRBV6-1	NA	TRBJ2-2	CASSVARVGSGELFF	TGTGCCAGCAGTGTGGCCAGGGTGGGATCCGGGGAGCTGTTTTTT
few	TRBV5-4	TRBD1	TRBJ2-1	CASSLPGQQGNEQFF	TGTGCCAGCAGCTTGCCGGGACAGCAGGGCAATGAGCAGTTCTTC
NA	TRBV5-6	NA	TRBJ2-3	CASSRKGGDTQYF	TGTGCCAGCAGCCGCAAGGGGGGGGATACGCAGTATTTT
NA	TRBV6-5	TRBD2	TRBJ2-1	CASGRGSGINNEQFF	TGTGCCAGCGGGCGGGGTAGCGGGATCAACAATGAGCAGTTCTTC
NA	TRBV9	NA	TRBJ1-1	CASSPHTGEAFF	TGTGCCAGCAGCCCCCACACCGGTGAAGCTTTCTTT